These 12 T cell receptor beta chains originate from one sample sequenced in a study of blood T cell repertoires in COVID-19. TCRdb keeps only in-frame clones here, not all; method: immunoSEQ multiplex PCR. This repertoire shows fewer than 250,000 clones, just under 85% found once; its top ten account for just under 6.5%. Input material: peripheral blood. The receptors shown here come from a woman aged 55-70 years with active or convalescent COVID-19.

V is TRBV2 and J is TRBJ2-1, with D perhaps TRBD1 (6 bases). V lost 11 bases to trimming and J lost 6 bases, with 17 bases between them. Per germline, CDR1 SNHLY and CDR2 FYNNEI. The CDR3 consists of 13 residues. CDR3 in DNA: TGTGCCCGTAGGGGGTCGGGCGGCAATGAGCAGTTCTTC. It specifies CARRGSGGNEQFF.

The chain couples TRBV9 to TRBJ1-2; tentative D call: TRBD1 (5 bases). The CDR3 is made up of 14 amino acids. V lost 4 bases, J lost 1 base, and 11 bases lay in between. Germline assignment: CDR1 SGDLS and CDR2 YYNGEE. CDR3: CASSPSRDNYGYTF. The DNA of the CDR3 is TGTGCCAGCAGCCCGAGCAGGGATAACTATGGCTACACCTTC.

The chain combines TRBV5-1 with TRBJ1-1; TRBD1 matches 8 bases. Germline loops: CDR1 SGHRS, CDR2 YFSETQ. The CDR3 is 14 residues long. J gave up 5 bases and V 4 bases, and 7 bases lay outside the gene matches. The CDR3, as DNA: TGCGCCAGCAGCGGACAGGGATCTCGGACTGAAGCTTTCTTT. It translates to CASSGQGSRTEAFF.

This clone was seen just once. The chain has TRBV14 and TRBJ2-3; weak D call: TRBD2 (6 bases). The germline CDR1 and CDR2 sequences are SGHDN and FVKESK. Deletions cut 1 base from V and 2 bases from J, with 10 bases between. CDR3 size: 15 residues. CDR3 bases: TGTGCCAGCAGCCAAGTTACGGGGGACACAGATACGCAGTATTTT. The encoded protein is CASSQVTGDTDTQYF.

This chain uses TRBV28 with TRBJ2-3; possible D gene TRBD2, 6 bases. The CDR3 is 16 amino acids. Germline CDR1 reads MDHEN; CDR2 reads SYDVKM. Trimming shortened V by 4 bases and J by 1 base, and 15 bases separated the two germline ends. The CDR3 DNA sequence: TGTGCCAGCAGTTCCCCGGAGGGACGGGGCACAGATACGCAGTATTTT. Translating it yields CASSSPEGRGTDTQYF.

V gene TRBV6-6 combines with J gene TRBJ2-2; 8 positions match TRBD1. CDR1 and CDR2 (germline): MNHNY, SVGAGI (reference sequence). The CDR3 runs 16 residues. V shed 8 bases and J 5 bases; nucleotides not matched to a gene: 13. The CDR3 coding sequence is TGTGCCAGCTTGTTTGTCCAGGGGGCTCGGACCGGGGAGCTGTTTTTT. Protein product: CASLFVQGARTGELFF.

This chain links TRBV5-6 with TRBJ2-3; TRBD1 aligns across 7 bases. The V gene's germline CDR1 is SGHDT and CDR2 YYEEEE. The CDR3 runs to 12 residues. V shed 4 bases, J shed 5 bases, and the junction held 1 base outside the gene matches. In nucleotides, the CDR3 is TGTGCCAGCAGCAGGACAGGAGATACGCAGTATTTT. Translation: CASSRTGDTQYF.

The chain employs TRBV19 and TRBJ1-4, with 8 bases fitting TRBD1. There are 14 residues in the CDR3. From germline, CDR1 is LNHDA and CDR2 SQIVND (reference sequence). Losses at the gene ends were 3 bases for V and 10 bases for J; bases not matched to a gene: 7. The CDR3 nucleotides are TGTGCCAGTAGTATCCAGGGGGCGCCCGGAAAACTGTTTTTT. It specifies CASSIQGAPGKLFF.

The chain links TRBV7-8 to TRBJ2-1; 7 nucleotides agree with TRBD1. V lost 5 bases and J lost 0; bases outside the gene matches: 7. This CDR3 comprises 16 residues. Germline-derived CDR1 and CDR2 are SGHVS and FQNEAQ. The CDR3 spells CASSTRTGNSYNEQFF. CDR3 DNA sequence: TGTGCCAGCAGCACTCGGACAGGAAACTCCTACAATGAGCAGTTCTTC.

This rearrangement joins TRBV6-5 to TRBJ2-7; TRBD2 matches at 7 bases. This CDR3 is built from 11 residues. Looked up from germline, CDR1 is MNHEY and CDR2 is SVGAGI. The trim removed 5 bases at V and 12 bases at J, leaving 7 bases unmatched. In nucleotides, the CDR3 is TGTGCCAGCAGTCCCGGGGGGAAGTGGTACTTC. This encodes CASSPGGKWYF.

This chain links TRBV14 with TRBJ1-4, with no clear D. Trimming pared 0 bases from V and 8 bases from J, leaving 10 bases between. This CDR3 has 14 amino acids. Germline V gives CDR1 SGHDN, CDR2 FVKESK. CDR3: CASSQDLRGEKLFF. CDR3 bases: TGTGCCAGCAGCCAAGATCTACGCGGGGAAAAACTGTTTTTT.

This clone was found a few times. The chain uses TRBV11-3 and TRBJ2-2; no clear D. Germline V CDR1 and CDR2: SGHNT, YENEEA. This CDR3 has 15 amino acids. Between the trimmed V and J ends, which lost 1 base and 4 bases, there was a span of 10 bases. CDR3 amino acids: CASSLARKRTGELFF. CDR3 nucleotides: TGTGCCAGCAGCTTAGCGCGGAAACGCACCGGGGAGCTGTTTTTT.